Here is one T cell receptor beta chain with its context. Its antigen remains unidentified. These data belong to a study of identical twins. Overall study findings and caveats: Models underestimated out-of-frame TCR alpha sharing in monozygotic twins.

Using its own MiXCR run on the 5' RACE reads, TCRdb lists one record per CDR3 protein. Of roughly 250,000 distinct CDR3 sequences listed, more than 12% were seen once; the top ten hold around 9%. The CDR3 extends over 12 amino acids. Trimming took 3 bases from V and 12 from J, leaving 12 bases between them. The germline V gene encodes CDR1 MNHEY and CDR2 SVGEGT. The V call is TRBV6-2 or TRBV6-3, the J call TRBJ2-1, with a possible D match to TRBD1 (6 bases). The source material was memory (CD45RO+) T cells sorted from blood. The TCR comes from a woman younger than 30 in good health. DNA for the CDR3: TGTGCCAGCAGTTATATCAGGGGTGGGCAGTTCTTC. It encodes CASSYIRGGQFF.